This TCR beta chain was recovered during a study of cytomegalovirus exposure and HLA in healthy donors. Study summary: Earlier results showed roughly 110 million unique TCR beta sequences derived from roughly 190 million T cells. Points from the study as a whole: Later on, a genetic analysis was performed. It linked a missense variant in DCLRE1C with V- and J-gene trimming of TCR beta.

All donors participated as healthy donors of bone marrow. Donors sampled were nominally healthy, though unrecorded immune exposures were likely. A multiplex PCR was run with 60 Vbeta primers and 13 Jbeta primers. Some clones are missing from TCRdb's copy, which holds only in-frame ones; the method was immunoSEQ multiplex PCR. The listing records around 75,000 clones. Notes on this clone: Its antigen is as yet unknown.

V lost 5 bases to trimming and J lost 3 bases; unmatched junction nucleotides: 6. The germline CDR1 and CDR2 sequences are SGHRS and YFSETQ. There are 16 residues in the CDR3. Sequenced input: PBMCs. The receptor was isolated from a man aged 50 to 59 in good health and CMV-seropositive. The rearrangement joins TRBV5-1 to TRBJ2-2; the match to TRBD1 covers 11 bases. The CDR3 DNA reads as TGCGCCAGCAGTTGGACAGGGGGCGCAGACACCGGGGAGCTGTTTTTT. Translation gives CASSWTGGADTGELFF.